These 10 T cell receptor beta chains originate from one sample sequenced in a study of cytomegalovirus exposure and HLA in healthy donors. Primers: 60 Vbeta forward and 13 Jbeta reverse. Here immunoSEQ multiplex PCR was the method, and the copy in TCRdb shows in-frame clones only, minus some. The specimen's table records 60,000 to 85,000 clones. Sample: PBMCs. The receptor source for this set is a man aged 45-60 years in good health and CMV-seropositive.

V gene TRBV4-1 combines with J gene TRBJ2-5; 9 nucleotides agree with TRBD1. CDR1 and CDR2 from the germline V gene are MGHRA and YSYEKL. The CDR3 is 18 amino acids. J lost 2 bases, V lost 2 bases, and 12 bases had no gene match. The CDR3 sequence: CASSQRPEGQGVQETQYF. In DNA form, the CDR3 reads TGCGCCAGCAGCCAACGGCCCGAGGGACAGGGCGTACAAGAGACCCAGTACTTC.

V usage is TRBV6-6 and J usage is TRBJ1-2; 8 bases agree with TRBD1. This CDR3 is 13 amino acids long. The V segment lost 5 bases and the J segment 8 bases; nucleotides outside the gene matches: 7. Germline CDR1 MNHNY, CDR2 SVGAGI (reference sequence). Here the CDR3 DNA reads TGTGCCAGCAGTCCCGACAGGGGAAGAGGCTACACCTTC. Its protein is CASSPDRGRGYTF.

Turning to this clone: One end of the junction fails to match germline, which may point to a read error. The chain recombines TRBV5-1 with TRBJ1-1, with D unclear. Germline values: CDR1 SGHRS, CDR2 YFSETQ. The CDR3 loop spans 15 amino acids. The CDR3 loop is CASSRPGGVKTEAFF. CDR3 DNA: TGCGCCAGCAGCCGGCCAGGCGGGGTGAAGACTGAAGCTTTCTTT.

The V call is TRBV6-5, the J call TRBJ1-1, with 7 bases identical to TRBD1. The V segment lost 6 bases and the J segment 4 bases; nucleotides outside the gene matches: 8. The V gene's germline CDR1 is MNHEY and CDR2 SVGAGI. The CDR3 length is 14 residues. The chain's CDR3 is CASSTGAGGTEAFF. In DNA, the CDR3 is TGTGCCAGCAGCACAGGGGCAGGGGGCACTGAAGCTTTCTTT.

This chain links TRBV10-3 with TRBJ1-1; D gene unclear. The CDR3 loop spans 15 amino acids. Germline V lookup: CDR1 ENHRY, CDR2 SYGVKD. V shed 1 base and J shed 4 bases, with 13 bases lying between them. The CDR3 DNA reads TGTGCCATCAGTGAGTTAACCGGAGGTGGCACTGAAGCTTTCTTT. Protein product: CAISELTGGGTEAFF.

The CDR3 reads CASSSIGLAGSSDEQYF. In DNA, the CDR3 is TGTGCCAGCAGCTCGATTGGACTAGCGGGATCTTCGGACGAGCAGTACTTC. V usage is TRBV7-9 and J usage is TRBJ2-7, with 12 positions matching TRBD2. This CDR3 contains 17 residues. Germline CDR1 reads SEHNR; CDR2 reads FQNEAQ (reference sequence). V dropped 4 bases and J dropped 5; count of bases not matched to a gene: 12.

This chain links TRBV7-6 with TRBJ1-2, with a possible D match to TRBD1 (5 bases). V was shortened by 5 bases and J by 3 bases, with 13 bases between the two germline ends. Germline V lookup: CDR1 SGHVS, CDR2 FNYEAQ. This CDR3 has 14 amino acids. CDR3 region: CASSPGHGDYGYTF. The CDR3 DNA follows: TGTGCCAGCAGCCCCGGACATGGAGACTATGGCTACACCTTC.

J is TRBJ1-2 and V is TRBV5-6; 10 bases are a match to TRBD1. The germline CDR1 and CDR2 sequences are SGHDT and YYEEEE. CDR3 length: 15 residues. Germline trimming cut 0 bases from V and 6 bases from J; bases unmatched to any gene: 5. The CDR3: CASSLGTGGDDGYTF. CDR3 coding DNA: TGTGCCAGCAGCTTGGGGACAGGGGGAGATGATGGCTACACCTTC.

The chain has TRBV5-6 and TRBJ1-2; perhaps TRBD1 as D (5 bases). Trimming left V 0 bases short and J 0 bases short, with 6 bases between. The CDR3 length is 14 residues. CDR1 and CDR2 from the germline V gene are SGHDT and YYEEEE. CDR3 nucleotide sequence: TGTGCCAGCAGCTTGGGACAGTCTAACTATGGCTACACCTTC. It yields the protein CASSLGQSNYGYTF.

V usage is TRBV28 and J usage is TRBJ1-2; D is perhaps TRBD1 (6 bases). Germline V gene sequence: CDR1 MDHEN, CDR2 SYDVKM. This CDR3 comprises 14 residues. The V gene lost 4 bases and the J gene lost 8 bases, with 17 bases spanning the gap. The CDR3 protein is CASSSWGQGYGYTF. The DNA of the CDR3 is TGTGCCAGCAGTTCCTGGGGGCAGGGGTACGGCTACACCTTC.